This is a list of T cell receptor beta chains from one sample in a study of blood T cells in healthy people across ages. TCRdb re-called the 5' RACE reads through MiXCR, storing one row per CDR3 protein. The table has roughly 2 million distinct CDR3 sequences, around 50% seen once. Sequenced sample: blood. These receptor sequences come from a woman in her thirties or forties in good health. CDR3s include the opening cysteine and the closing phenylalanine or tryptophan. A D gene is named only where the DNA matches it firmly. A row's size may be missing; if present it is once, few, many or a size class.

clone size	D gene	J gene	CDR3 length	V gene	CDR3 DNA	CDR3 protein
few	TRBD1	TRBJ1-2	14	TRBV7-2	TGTGCCAGCAGTTCAGTGACAGGGGCCTATGGCTACACCTTC	CASSSVTGAYGYTF
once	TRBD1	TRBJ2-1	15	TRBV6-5	TGTGCCAGCAGATATGACAGGGCGGTATGGAATGAGCAGTTCTTC	CASRYDRAVWNEQFF
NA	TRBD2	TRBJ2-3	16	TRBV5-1	TGCGCCAGCAATCCACGACTAGCGGGGGGCACAGATACGCAGTATTTT	CASNPRLAGGTDTQYF
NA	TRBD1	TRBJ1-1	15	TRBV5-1	TGCGCCAGCAGGGACAGGGCGGTGGGGCACACTGAAGCTTTCTTT	CASRDRAVGHTEAFF
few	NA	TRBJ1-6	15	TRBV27	TGTGCCAGCAGCTTGGGACCGACTATTAGTTCACCCCTCCACTTT	CASSLGPTISSPLHF
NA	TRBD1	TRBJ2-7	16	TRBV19	TGTGCCAGTAGTAAAGGGTACGGGACAGGGAATGACGAGCAGTACTTC	CASSKGYGTGNDEQYF
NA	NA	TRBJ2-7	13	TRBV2	TGTGCCAGCAGTATCTTGGGATACTACGAGCAGTACTTC	CASSILGYYEQYF
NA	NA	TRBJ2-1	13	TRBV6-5	TGTGCCAGCAGGACAGTTGTTTACAATGAGCAGTTCTTC	CASRTVVYNEQFF
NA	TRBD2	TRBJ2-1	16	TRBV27	TGTGCCAGCAGGCCTCTAGCGGGGGGTTCCTACAATGAGCAGTTCTTC	CASRPLAGGSYNEQFF
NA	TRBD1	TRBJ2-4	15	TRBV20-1	TGCAGTGCTCTTTATACAGGGGGCACCAAAAACATTCAGTACTTC	CSALYTGGTKNIQYF
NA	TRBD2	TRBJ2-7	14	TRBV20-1	TGCAGTGCTTACGGGACTAGCTATAAGTACGAGCAGTACTTC	CSAYGTSYKYEQYF
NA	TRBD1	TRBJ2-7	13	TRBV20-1	TGCAGTGCTGACGGCAGGGGGTTGCTCGAGCAGTACTTC	CSADGRGLLEQYF
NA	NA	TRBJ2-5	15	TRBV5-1	TGCGCCAGCAGCTTGGCCGGACAGTCCGATGAGACCCAGTACTTC	CASSLAGQSDETQYF
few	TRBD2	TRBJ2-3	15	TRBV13	TGTGCCAGCAGCACTCTAGCGGGGGACACAGATACGCAGTATTTT	CASSTLAGDTDTQYF
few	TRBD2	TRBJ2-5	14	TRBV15	TGTGCCACCAGCGGCGAAGCGGGGGAAGAGACCCAGTACTTC	CATSGEAGEETQYF
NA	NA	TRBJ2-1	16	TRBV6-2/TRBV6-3	TGTGCCAGCAGTTACGGTCTCCTCCCTCTCTACAATGAGCAGTTCTTC	CASSYGLLPLYNEQFF
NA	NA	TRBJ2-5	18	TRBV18	TGTGCCAGCTCACCAAGTAACAGAGGACGGGCCTACCAAGAGACCCAGTACTTC	CASSPSNRGRAYQETQYF
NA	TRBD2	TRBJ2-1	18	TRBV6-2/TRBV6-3	TGTGCCAGCCGGCGAACTAGCGGGGGGCCAAGGGACTACAATGAGCAGTTCTTC	CASRRTSGGPRDYNEQFF
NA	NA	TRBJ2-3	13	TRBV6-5	TGTGTCAGCAGTCAGGTGGGCACAGATACGCAGTATTTT	CVSSQVGTDTQYF
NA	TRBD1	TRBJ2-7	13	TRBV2	TGTGCCAGCAGTGGGACAGGGTGGCACGAGCAGTACTTC	CASSGTGWHEQYF
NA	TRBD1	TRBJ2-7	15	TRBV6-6	TGTGCCAGCAGTTACCCCAGGACAGGGAACTACGAGCAGTACTTC	CASSYPRTGNYEQYF
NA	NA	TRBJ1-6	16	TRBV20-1	TGCAGTGCTAGAGATCTGGGGGTTCTCTATAATTCACCCCTCCACTTT	CSARDLGVLYNSPLHF
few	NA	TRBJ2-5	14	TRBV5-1	TGCGCCAGCAGCTTGGCCTTCAGCGAAGAGACCCAGTACTTC	CASSLAFSEETQYF
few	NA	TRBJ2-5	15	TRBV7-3	TGTGCCAGCAGCCTGTATTGGGGCAACCAAGAGACCCAGTACTTC	CASSLYWGNQETQYF
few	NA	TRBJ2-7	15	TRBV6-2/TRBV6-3	TGTGCCAGCAGTTACGACCGGCTAGTGATCTACGAGCAGTACTTC	CASSYDRLVIYEQYF
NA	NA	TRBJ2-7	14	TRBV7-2	TGTGCCAGCAGCTTGGGCGAAAAGTCCTACGAGCAGTACTTC	CASSLGEKSYEQYF
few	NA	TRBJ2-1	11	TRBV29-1	TGCTGGGGGGGGGCTGTGAATGAGCAGTTCTTC	CWGGAVNEQFF
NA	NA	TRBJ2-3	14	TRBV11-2	TGTGCCAGCAGCTTAGCGGGGATCGCTAATACGCAGTATTTT	CASSLAGIANTQYF
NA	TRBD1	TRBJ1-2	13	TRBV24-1	TGTGCCACGCGACAGGGGTTAAATCTGAGCTACACCTTC	CATRQGLNLSYTF
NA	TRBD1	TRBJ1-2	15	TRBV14	TGTGCCAGCAGCAGTCAGACAGGGAAATTCTTTGGCTACACCTTC	CASSSQTGKFFGYTF
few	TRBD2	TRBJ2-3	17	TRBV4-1	TGCGCCAGCAGCCAAGAGACTAGCGGGGGGAGCACAGATACGCAGTATTTT	CASSQETSGGSTDTQYF
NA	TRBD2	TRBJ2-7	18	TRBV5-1	TGCGCCAGCAGCCAGGTTCTCCGGGCGGGGGAGAGCTCCTACGAGCAGTACTTC	CASSQVLRAGESSYEQYF
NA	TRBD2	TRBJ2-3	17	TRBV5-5	TGTGCCAGCAGCCTGATAGCGGGGGGGCAAGATACAGATACGCAGTATTTT	CASSLIAGGQDTDTQYF
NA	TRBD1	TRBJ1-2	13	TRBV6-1	TGTGCCAGCAGTGGACAGGGAATCAACGGCTACACCTTC	CASSGQGINGYTF
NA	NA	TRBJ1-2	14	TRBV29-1	TGCAGCGTTGACGGGGGGGGCGCCTACTATGGCTACACCTTC	CSVDGGGAYYGYTF
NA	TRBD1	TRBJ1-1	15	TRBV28	TGTGCCAGCAGTCTAGGTGGGACAGGGTCAACTGAAGCTTTCTTT	CASSLGGTGSTEAFF
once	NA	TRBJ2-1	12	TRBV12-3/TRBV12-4	TGTGCCAGCTCCATCCATGGGAATGAGCAGTTCTTC	CASSIHGNEQFF
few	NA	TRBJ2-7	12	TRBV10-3	TGTGCCATCAGAGGGGAATCCTACGAGCAGTACTTC	CAIRGESYEQYF
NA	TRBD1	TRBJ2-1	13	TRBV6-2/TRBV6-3	TGTGCCGGGCGGACAGGGGGCCACAATGAGCAGTTCTTC	CAGRTGGHNEQFF
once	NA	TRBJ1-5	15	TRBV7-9	TGTGCCAGCAGCGCCCACAGGGCTGGCAATCAGCCCCAGCATTTT	CASSAHRAGNQPQHF
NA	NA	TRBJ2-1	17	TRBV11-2	TGTGCCAGCAGCTTTAGAAGAGGGGGGAGCTCCTACAATGAGCAGTTCTTC	CASSFRRGGSSYNEQFF
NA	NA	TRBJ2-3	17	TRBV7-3	TGTGCCAGCAGCTTAATAGGGCTAGCCGAAGCCACAGATACGCAGTATTTT	CASSLIGLAEATDTQYF
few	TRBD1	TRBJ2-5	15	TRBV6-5	TGTGCCAGCAGAGGGGGCGGGACAGGACAAGAGACCCAGTACTTC	CASRGGGTGQETQYF
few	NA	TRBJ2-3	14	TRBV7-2	TGTGCCAGCAGTAAAGCGGGTCCGGCAGATACGCAGTATTTT	CASSKAGPADTQYF
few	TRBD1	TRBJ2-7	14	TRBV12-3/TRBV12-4	TGTGCCAGCAGTTTAAATGGACAGGGCTACGAGCAGTACTTC	CASSLNGQGYEQYF
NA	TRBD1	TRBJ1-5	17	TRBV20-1	TGCAGTGCTAGTAGGGACAGGGGTTCGGATAGCAATCAGCCCCAGCATTTT	CSASRDRGSDSNQPQHF
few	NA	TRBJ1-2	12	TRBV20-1	TGCAGTGCCACGGGGTTTGACTATGGCTACACCTTC	CSATGFDYGYTF
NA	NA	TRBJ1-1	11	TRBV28	TGTGCCAGCAAAGAGCCTAGTGAGGCTTTCTTT	CASKEPSEAFF
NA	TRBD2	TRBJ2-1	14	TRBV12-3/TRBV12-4	TGTGCCAGCAACGGCGGGGGTGCTTACAATGAGCAGTTCTTC	CASNGGGAYNEQFF